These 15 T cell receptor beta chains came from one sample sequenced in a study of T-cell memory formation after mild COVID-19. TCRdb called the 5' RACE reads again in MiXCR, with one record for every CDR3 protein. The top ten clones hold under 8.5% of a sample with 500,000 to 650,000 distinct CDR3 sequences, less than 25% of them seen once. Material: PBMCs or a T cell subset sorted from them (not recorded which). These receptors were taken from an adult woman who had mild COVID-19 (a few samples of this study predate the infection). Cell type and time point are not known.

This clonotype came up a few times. The CDR3 nucleotides read TGTGCCAGCAGCGTGGGGGATTCGAACACTGAAGCTTTCTTT. This gives the protein CASSVGDSNTEAFF. The chain joins TRBV9 to TRBJ1-1, with a possible D match to TRBD1 (5 bases). Germline V gives CDR1 SGDLS, CDR2 YYNGEE. Trimming removed 2 bases at V and 1 base at J, with 9 bases between. This CDR3 region has 14 residues.

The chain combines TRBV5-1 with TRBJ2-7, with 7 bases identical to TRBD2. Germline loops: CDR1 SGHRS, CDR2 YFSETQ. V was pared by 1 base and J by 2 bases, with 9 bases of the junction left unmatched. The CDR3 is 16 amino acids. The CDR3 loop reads CASSLSSGGRTYEQYF. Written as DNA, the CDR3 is TGCGCCAGCAGCTTGTCCTCCGGGGGGAGAACCTACGAGCAGTACTTC.

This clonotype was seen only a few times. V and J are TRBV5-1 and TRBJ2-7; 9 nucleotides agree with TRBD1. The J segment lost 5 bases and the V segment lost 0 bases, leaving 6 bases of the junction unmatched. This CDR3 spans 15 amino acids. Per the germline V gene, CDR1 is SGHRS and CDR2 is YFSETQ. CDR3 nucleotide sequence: TGCGCCAGCAGCTTGGGGGTCACAGGGGGCAACGAGCAGTACTTC. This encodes CASSLGVTGGNEQYF.

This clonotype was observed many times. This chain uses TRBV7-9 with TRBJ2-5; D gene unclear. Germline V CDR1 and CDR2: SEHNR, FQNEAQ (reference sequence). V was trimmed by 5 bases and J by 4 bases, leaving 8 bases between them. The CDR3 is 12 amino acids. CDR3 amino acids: CASSPQGETQYF. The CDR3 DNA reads TGTGCCAGCAGCCCACAAGGAGAGACCCAGTACTTC.

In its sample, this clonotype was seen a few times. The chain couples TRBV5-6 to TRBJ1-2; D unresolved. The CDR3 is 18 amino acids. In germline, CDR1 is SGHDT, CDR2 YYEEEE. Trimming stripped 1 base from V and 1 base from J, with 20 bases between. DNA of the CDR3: TGTGCCAGCAGCTTGTACTGGAACCTAGTCGGGCATAACTATGGCTACACCTTC. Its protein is CASSLYWNLVGHNYGYTF.

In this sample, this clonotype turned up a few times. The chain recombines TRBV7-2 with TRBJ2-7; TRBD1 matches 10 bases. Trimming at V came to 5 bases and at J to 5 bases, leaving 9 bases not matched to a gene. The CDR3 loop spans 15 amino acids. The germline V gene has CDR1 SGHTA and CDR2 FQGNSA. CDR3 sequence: CASSRKTGGIDEQYF. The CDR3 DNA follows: TGTGCCAGCAGCCGGAAGACAGGGGGCATCGACGAGCAGTACTTC.

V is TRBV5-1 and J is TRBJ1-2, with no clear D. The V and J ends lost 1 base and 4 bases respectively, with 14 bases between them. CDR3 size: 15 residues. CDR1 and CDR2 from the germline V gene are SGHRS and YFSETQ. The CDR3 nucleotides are TGCGCCAGCAGCTTGACCCGGAGCTTCAGCTATGGCTACACCTTC. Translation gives CASSLTRSFSYGYTF.

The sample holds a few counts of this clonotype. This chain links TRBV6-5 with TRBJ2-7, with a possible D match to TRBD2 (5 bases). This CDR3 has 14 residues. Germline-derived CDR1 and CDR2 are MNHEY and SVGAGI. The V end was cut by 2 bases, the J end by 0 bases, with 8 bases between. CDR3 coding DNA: TGTGCCAGCAGTTACGAGGGCAGCTCCTACGAGCAGTACTTC. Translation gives CASSYEGSSYEQYF.

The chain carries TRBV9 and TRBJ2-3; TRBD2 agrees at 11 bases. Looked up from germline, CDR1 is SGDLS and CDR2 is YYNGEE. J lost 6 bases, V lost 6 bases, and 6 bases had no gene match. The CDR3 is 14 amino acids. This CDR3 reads CASNRLAGLDTQYF. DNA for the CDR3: TGTGCCAGCAATCGACTAGCGGGGCTCGATACGCAGTATTTT.

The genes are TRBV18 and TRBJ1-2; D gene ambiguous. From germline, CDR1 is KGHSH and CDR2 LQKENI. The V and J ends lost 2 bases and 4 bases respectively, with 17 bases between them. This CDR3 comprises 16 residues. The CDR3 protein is CASSPAAVWNFYGYTF. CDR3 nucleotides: TGTGCCAGCTCACCAGCGGCTGTGTGGAATTTCTATGGCTACACCTTC.

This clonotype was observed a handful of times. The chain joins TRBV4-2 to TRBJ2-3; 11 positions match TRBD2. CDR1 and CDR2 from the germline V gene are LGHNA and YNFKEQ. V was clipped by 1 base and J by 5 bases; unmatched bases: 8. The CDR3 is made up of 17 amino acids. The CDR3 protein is CASSQGGSGRAGDTQYF. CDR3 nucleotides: TGTGCCAGCAGCCAAGGGGGTAGCGGGAGGGCCGGAGATACGCAGTATTTT.

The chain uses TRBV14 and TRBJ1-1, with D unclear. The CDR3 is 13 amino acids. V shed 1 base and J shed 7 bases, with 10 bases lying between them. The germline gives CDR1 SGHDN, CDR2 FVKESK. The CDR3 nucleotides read TGTGCCAGCAGCCAAGCTGGGGTGATTGAAGCTTTCTTT. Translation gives CASSQAGVIEAFF.

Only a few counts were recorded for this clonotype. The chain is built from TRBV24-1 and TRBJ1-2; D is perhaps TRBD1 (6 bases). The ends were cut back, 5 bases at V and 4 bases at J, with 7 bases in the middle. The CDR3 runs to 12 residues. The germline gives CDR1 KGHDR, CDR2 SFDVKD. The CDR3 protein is CATSADSYGYTF. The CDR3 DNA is TGTGCCACCAGTGCGGACAGCTATGGCTACACCTTC.

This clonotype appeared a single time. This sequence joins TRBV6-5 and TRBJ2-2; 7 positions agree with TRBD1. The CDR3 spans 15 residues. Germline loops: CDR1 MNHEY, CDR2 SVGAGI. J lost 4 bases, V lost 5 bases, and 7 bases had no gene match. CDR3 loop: CASSRQGSSTGELFF. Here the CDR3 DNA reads TGTGCCAGCAGTCGACAGGGCTCTTCCACCGGGGAGCTGTTTTTT.

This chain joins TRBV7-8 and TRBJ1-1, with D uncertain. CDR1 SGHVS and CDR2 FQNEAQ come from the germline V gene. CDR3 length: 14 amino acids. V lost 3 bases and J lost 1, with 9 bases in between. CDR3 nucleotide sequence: TGTGCCAGCAGCTTCGGGTCTCAGAACACTGAAGCTTTCTTT. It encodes CASSFGSQNTEAFF.